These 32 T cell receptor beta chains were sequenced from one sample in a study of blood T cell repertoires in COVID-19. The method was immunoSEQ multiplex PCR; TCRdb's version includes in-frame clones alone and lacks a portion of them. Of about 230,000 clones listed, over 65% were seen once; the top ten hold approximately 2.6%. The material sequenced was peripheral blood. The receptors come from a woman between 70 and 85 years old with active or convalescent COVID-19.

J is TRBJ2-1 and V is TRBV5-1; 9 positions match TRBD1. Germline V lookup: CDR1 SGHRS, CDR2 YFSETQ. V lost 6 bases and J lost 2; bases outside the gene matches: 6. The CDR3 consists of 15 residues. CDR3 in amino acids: CASTIQGAPYNEQFF. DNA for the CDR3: TGCGCCAGCACCATACAGGGGGCTCCCTACAATGAGCAGTTCTTC.

The CDR3 is CAWSVGGAQETQYF. The CDR3 DNA reads as TGTGCCTGGAGTGTTGGGGGGGCCCAAGAGACCCAGTACTTC. The chain employs TRBV30 and TRBJ2-5, with a possible D match to TRBD2 (7 bases). The germline V and J ends were trimmed by 0 bases and 1 base, with 9 bases remaining between them. The CDR3 extends over 14 amino acids. Germline loops: CDR1 GTSNPN, CDR2 SVGIG (reference sequence).

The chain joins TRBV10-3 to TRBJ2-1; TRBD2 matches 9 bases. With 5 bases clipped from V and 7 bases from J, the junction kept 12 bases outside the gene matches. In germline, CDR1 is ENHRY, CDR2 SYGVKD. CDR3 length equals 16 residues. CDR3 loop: CAISSEPAGGGNEQFF. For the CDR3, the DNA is TGTGCCATCAGTTCTGAACCGGCGGGAGGGGGAAATGAGCAGTTCTTC.

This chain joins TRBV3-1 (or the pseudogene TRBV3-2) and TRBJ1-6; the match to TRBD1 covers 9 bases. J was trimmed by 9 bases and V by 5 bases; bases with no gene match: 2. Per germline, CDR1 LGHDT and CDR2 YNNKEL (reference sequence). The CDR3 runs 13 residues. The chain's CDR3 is CASSTGGGSPLHF. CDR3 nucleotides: TGTGCCAGCAGCACAGGGGGCGGTTCACCCCTCCACTTT.

CDR3 in DNA: TGTGCCATCAGTGGGGTAGCGGGAGGTGGAAGGGATACGCAGTATTTT. It encodes CAISGVAGGGRDTQYF. The chain has TRBV10-3 and TRBJ2-3; 10 nucleotides agree with TRBD2. J gave up 6 bases and V 4 bases, and 10 bases lay outside the gene matches. The CDR3 runs to 16 residues. CDR1 ENHRY and CDR2 SYGVKD come from the germline V gene.

CDR3: CASSSGLNNEQFF. The DNA for the CDR3 is TGTGCCAGCAGCTCGGGTCTAAACAATGAGCAGTTCTTC. The gene calls are TRBV11-3 and TRBJ2-1; D not resolved. Per the germline V gene, CDR1 is SGHNT and CDR2 is YENEEA. Trimming cost V 4 bases and J 5 bases, with 9 bases left between them. The CDR3 length is 13 residues. Full variable domain (rest looked up from reference TRBV11-3 and TRBJ2-1): EAGVVQSPRYKIIEKKQPVAFWCNPISGHNTLYWYLQNLGQGPELLIRYENEEAVDDSQLPKDRFSAERLKGVDSTLKIQPAELGDSAVYLCASSSGLNNEQFFGPGTRLTVL.

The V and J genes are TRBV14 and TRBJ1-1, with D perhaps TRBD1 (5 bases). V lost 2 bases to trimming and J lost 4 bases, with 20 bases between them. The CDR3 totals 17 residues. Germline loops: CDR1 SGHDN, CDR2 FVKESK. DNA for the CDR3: TGTGCCAGCAGCCAACTCTGGGGCCTCGGGGGGGGCACTGAAGCTTTCTTT. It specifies CASSQLWGLGGGTEAFF.

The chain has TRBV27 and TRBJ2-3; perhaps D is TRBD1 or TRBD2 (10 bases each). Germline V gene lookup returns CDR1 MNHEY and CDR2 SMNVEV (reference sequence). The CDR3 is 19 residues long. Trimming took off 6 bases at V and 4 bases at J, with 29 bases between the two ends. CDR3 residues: CASRTGGFSGGSSSDTQYF. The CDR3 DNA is TGTGCCAGCAGGACAGGGGGCTTTAGCGGGGGGTCTAGCTCAGATACGCAGTATTTT.

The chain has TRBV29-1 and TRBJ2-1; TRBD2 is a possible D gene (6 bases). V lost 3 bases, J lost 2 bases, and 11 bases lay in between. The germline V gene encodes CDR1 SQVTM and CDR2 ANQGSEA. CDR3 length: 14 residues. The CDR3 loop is CSVDGGLTYNEQFF. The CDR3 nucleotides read TGCAGCGTTGATGGGGGACTCACCTACAATGAGCAGTTCTTC.

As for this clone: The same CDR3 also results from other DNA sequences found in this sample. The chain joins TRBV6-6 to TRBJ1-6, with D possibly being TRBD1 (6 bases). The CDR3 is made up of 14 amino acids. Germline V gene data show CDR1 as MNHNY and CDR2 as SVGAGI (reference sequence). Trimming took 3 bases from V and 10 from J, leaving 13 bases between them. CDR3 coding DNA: TGTGCCAGCAGTTATGGTGGGGGCGACTCACCCCTCCACTTT. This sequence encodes CASSYGGGDSPLHF.

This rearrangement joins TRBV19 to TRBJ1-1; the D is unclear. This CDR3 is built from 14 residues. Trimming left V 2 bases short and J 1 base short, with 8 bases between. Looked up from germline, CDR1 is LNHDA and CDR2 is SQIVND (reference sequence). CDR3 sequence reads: CASSISGRNTEAFF. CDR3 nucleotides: TGTGCCAGTAGTATAAGCGGACGGAACACTGAAGCTTTCTTT.

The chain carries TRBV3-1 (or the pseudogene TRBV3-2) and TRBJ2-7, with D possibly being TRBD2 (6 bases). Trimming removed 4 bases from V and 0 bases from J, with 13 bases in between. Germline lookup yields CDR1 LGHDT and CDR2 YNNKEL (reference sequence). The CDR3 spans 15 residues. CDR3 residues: CASSPLTRNSYEQYF. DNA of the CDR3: TGTGCCAGCAGCCCTTTGACTAGGAACTCCTACGAGCAGTACTTC.

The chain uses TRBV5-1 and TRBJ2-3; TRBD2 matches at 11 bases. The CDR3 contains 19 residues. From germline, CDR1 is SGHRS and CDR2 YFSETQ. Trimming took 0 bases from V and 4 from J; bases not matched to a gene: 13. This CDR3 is CASSLDRIYSGRAADTQYF. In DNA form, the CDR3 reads TGCGCCAGCAGCTTGGACCGGATTTATAGCGGGAGGGCCGCAGATACGCAGTATTTT. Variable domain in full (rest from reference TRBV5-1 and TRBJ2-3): KAGVTQTPRYLIKTRGQQVTLSCSPISGHRSVSWYQQTPGQGLQFLFEYFSETQRNKGNFPGRFSGRQFSNSRSEMNVSTLELGDSALYLCASSLDRIYSGRAADTQYFGPGTRLTVL.

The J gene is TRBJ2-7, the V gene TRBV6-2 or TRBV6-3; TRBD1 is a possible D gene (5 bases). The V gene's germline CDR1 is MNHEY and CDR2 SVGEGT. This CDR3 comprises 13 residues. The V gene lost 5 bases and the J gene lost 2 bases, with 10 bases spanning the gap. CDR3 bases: TGTGCCAGCAGTGGGGCTAATCCCTACGAGCAGTACTTC. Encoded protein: CASSGANPYEQYF.

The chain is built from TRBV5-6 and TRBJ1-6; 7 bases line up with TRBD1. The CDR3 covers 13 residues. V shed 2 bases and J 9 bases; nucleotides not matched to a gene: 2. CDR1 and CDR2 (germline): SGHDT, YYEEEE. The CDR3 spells CASSFQGGSPLHF. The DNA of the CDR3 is TGTGCCAGCAGCTTCCAGGGGGGTTCACCCCTCCACTTT.

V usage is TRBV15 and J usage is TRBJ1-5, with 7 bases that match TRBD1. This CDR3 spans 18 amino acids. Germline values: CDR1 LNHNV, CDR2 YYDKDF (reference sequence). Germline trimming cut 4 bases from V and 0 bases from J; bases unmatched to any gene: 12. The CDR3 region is CATSMTTGTDHSNQPQHF. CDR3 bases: TGTGCCACCAGCATGACCACCGGGACAGATCATAGCAATCAGCCCCAGCATTTT.

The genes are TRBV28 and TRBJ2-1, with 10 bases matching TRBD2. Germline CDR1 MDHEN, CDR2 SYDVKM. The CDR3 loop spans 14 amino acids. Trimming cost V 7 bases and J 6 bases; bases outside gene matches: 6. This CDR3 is CASKVAGGRNEQFF. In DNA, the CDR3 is TGTGCCAGCAAAGTAGCGGGAGGCCGCAATGAGCAGTTCTTC.

CDR3 DNA: TGTGCCAGCAGCTCCCAGGGGTTCCACTTTGCAACTAATGAAAAACTGTTTTTT. Protein: CASSSQGFHFATNEKLFF. The chain links TRBV5-5 to TRBJ1-4, with D possibly being TRBD1 (6 bases). CDR1 is SGHKS, CDR2 YYEKEE, per germline (reference sequence). The CDR3 has 18 amino acids. V was trimmed by 3 bases and J by 0 bases, leaving 18 bases between them.

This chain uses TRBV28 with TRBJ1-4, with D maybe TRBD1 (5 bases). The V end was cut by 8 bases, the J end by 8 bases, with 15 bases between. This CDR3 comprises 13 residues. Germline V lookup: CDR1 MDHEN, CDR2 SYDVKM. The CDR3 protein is CASLLGGSEKLFF. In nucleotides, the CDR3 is TGTGCCAGCCTTCTGGGGGGATCAGAAAAACTGTTTTTT.

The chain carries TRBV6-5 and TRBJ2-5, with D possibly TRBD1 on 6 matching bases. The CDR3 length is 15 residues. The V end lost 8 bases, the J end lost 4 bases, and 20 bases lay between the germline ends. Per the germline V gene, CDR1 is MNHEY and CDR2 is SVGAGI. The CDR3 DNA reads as TGTGCCAGCCACCGTACCTCAGGGGCTGGAGAGACCCAGTACTTC. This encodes CASHRTSGAGETQYF.

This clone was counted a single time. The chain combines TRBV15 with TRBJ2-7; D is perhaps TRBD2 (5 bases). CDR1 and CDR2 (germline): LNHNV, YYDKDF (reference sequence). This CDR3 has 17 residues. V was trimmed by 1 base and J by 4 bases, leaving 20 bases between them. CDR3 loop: CATSRVLGSSWTYEQYF. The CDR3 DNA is TGTGCCACCAGCAGAGTCCTCGGGTCATCGTGGACTTACGAGCAGTACTTC. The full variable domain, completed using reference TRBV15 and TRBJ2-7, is DAMVIQNPRYQVTQFGKPVTLSCSQTLNHNVMYWYQQKSSQAPKLLFHYYDKDFNNEADTPDNFQSRRPNTSFCFLDIRSPGLGDTAMYLCATSRVLGSSWTYEQYFGPGTRLTVT.

The CDR3 loop reads CATSRGGSQPQHF. The CDR3 region has the DNA TGTGCCACTTCGAGGGGGGGGAGTCAGCCCCAGCATTTT. The rearrangement uses TRBV19 and TRBJ1-5; tentatively, D is TRBD1 (6 bases). The CDR3 runs 13 residues. The V end lost 10 bases, the J end lost 6 bases, and 16 bases lay between the germline ends. Germline V gene lookup returns CDR1 LNHDA and CDR2 SQIVND (reference sequence).

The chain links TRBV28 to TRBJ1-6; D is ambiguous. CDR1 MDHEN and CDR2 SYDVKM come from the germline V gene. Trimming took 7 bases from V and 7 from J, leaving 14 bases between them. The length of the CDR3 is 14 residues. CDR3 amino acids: CASNPAPGNSPLHF. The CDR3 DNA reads TGTGCCAGCAACCCTGCACCCGGGAATTCACCCCTCCACTTT.

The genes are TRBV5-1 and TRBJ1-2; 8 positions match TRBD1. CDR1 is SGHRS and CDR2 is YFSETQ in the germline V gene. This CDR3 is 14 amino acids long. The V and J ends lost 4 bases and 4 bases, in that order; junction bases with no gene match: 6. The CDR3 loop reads CASSLRTGFYGYTF. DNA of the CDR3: TGCGCCAGCAGCCTTAGGACAGGGTTCTATGGCTACACCTTC.

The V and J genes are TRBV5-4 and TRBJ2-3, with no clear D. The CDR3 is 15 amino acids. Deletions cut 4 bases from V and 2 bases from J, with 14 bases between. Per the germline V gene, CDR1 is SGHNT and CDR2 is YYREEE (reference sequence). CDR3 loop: CASSRDSSFTDTQYF. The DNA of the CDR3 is TGTGCCAGCAGCCGAGACTCGAGTTTCACAGATACGCAGTATTTT.

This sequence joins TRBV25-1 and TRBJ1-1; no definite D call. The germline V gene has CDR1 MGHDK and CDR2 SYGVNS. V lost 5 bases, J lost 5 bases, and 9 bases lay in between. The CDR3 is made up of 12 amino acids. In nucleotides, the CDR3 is TGTGCCAGCAGTAGTCTGCGGACTGAAGCTTTCTTT. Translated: CASSSLRTEAFF.

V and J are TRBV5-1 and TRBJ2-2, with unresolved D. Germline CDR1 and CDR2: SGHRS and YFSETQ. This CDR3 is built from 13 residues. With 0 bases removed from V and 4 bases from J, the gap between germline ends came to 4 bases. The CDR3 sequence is CASSLVATGELFF. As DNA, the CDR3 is TGCGCCAGCAGCTTGGTGGCCACCGGGGAGCTGTTTTTT.

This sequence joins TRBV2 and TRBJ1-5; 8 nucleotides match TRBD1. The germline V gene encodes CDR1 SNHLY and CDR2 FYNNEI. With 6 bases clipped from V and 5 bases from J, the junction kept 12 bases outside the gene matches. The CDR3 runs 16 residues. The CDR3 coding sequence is TGTGCCAGCAGCGCCCAGGGGGCGGGGTGGGATCAGCCCCAGCATTTT. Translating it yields CASSAQGAGWDQPQHF.

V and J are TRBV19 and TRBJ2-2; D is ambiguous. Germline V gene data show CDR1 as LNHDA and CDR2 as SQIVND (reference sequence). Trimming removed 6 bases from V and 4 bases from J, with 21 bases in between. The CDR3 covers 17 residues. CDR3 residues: CASSTTLLGSGTGELFF. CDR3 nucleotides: TGTGCCAGTAGCACGACTCTTTTGGGTTCGGGCACCGGGGAGCTGTTTTTT.

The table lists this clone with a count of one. The CDR3: CASSQDRAGAHYGYTF. For the CDR3, the DNA is TGTGCCAGCAGCCAAGATAGGGCAGGGGCCCACTATGGCTACACCTTC. V is TRBV3-1 (or the pseudogene TRBV3-2) and J is TRBJ1-2, with TRBD1 as a possible D gene (6 bases). Between the trimmed V and J ends, which lost 0 bases and 3 bases, there was a span of 14 bases. Germline CDR1 reads LGHDT; CDR2 reads YNNKEL (reference sequence). This CDR3 is built from 16 residues.

The CDR3 nucleotides read TGTGCCAGCAGCCAAGACCCATTACTAGCGGGTTCCTACAATGAGCAGTTCTTC. This codes for CASSQDPLLAGSYNEQFF. The chain recombines TRBV4-2 with TRBJ2-1; 9 nucleotides align to TRBD2. This CDR3 has 18 amino acids. Trimming removed 0 bases from V and 1 base from J; junction bases left unmatched: 7. Per germline, CDR1 LGHNA and CDR2 YNFKEQ.

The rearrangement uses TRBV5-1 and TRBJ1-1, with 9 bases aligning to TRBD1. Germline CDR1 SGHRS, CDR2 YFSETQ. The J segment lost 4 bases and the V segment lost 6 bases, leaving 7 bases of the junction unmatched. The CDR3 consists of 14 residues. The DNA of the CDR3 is TGCGCCAGCACCCGGGGACAGGGAGGCACTGAAGCTTTCTTT. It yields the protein CASTRGQGGTEAFF.